This T cell receptor (beta chain) was profiled in a study of blood T cell repertoires in COVID-19. Study-wide context: Acute-phase and convalescent COVID-19 samples originated in the United States, Italy and Spain.

Germline V gene lookup returns CDR1 SGHTA and CDR2 FQGNSA. Trimming left V 1 base short and J 7 bases short, with 13 bases between. The CDR3 has 14 amino acids. The table came from immunoSEQ multiplex PCR; TCRdb's copy has only in-frame clones and leaves some out. The data hold around 110,000 clones, with about 80% observed a single time. The rearrangement links TRBV7-2 to TRBJ1-1, with D perhaps matching TRBD1 (5 bases). The receptor was derived from a man aged 65 to 79 with active or convalescent COVID-19. What was sequenced was peripheral blood. CDR3 sequence (DNA): TGTGCCAGCAGCTTAGAAGCAGGGAAGGTTGAAGCTTTCTTT. Its translation: CASSLEAGKVEAFF. Combining the CDR3 with reference TRBV7-2 and TRBJ1-1 gives the whole variable domain GAGVSQSPSNKVTEKGKDVELRCDPISGHTALYWYRQSLGQGLEFLIYFQGNSAPDKSGLPSDRFSAERTGGSVSTLTIQRTQQEDSAVYLCASSLEAGKVEAFFGQGTRLTVV.